Listed below are T cell receptor beta chains from one sample, sequenced in a study of cytomegalovirus exposure and HLA in healthy donors. Measured with immunoSEQ multiplex PCR; TCRdb has only the in-frame clones, and not every one. The sample's table shows about 88,000 clones. What was sequenced was PBMCs. The origin of the receptors is a girl between 5 and 17 years old in good health and CMV-seropositive. CDR3s leave out the opening cysteine and the closing phenylalanine or tryptophan. Each record gives: D gene, J gene, V gene, CDR3 protein. A D gene is named only where the DNA matches it firmly.

TRBD1 | TRBJ2-3 | TRBV19 | ASSIEGTGARGTQY
NA | TRBJ1-6 | TRBV6-5 | APGEGCRFTSPLH
TRBD1 | TRBJ2-1 | TRBV11-1 | ASSLTGTGDNEQF
NA | TRBJ1-2 | TRBV18 | ASSPHRAENAT
TRBD1 | TRBJ1-1 | TRBV6-5 | ASSFRQGGNTEAF
NA | TRBJ1-2 | TRBV19 | ASSMATVYGYT
NA | TRBJ2-3 | TRBV5-6 | ASSLFPSTDTQY
NA | TRBJ2-1 | TRBV11-1 | ASSPLSRSYNEQF
NA | TRBJ2-4 | TRBV7-9 | ASSLYRADKNIQY
TRBD2 | TRBJ2-5 | TRBV5-1 | ASSLGTSGGQETQY
TRBD1 | TRBJ1-1 | TRBV6-1 | ASSEGGTGAMNTEAF
TRBD2 | TRBJ2-3 | TRBV6-5 | ASSLSGGSTDTQY
TRBD1 | TRBJ2-5 | TRBV5-1 | ASSPTGESETQY
NA | TRBJ2-2 | TRBV5-1 | ASKRAENTGELF
TRBD1 | TRBJ2-7 | TRBV5-1 | ASSFHQGEGVREQY
NA | TRBJ1-5 | TRBV15 | ATSRKWGDQPQH
TRBD2 | TRBJ2-3 | TRBV5-4 | ASSQSGLGTDTQY
NA | TRBJ1-2 | TRBV4-3 | ASSQDAGSNYGYT
NA | TRBJ1-1 | TRBV5-5 | ASSSGRVNTEAF
TRBD1 | TRBJ2-1 | TRBV7-2 | ASDGTGLYNEQF
NA | TRBJ1-2 | TRBV10-3 | AISELGSGGYT
NA | TRBJ1-3 | TRBV5-1 | ASSLGGGLSGNTIY
TRBD1 | TRBJ1-2 | TRBV19 | ASSVRDSPHGYT
TRBD1 | TRBJ2-3 | TRBV7-3 | ASSLRGQSTDTQY